The 15 T cell receptor beta chains in this list originate from one sample, sequenced in a study of response to subunit inactivated influenza vaccine. TCRdb re-called the RT-PCR reads with MiXCR, one entry per CDR3 protein. The table lists more than 700,000 distinct CDR3 sequences, 21% of them singletons. Sequenced here: PBMCs from blood, sampled about 5 days after vaccination. The receptors derive from a man in his forties or fifties who received an inactivated influenza vaccine.

The V and J genes are TRBV29-1 and TRBJ2-1; 8 bases match TRBD2. J was trimmed by 7 bases and V by 1 base; bases with no gene match: 9. Germline lookup yields CDR1 SQVTM and CDR2 ANQGSEA. The CDR3 covers 15 residues. CDR3 sequence: CSVEVGGRRSNEQFF. The CDR3 nucleotides are TGCAGCGTTGAAGTAGGCGGGAGGCGGAGTAATGAGCAGTTCTTC.

The rearrangement links TRBV6-4 to TRBJ2-2, with D possibly called TRBD1 or TRBD2 (6 bases each). The CDR3 is 16 amino acids. Trimming removed 3 bases from V and 1 base from J, with 12 bases in between. The germline V gene encodes CDR1 MRHNA and CDR2 SNTAGT. CDR3 in DNA: TGTGCCAGCAGTGAACAGGGAGGAGGGAACACCGGGGAGCTGTTTTTT. This gives the protein CASSEQGGGNTGELFF.

This rearrangement joins TRBV20-1 to TRBJ2-3, with 15 bases identical to TRBD2. CDR1 is DFQATT, CDR2 SNEGSKA, per germline (reference sequence). The CDR3 extends over 20 amino acids. J lost 2 bases, V lost 0 bases, and 12 bases had no gene match. CDR3: CSAREMGLAGGRYNTDTQYF. The CDR3 DNA is TGCAGTGCTAGAGAAATGGGACTAGCGGGAGGCAGGTATAACACAGATACGCAGTATTTT.

This clonotype was counted only a few times. The rearrangement uses TRBV20-1 and TRBJ2-3, with D possibly TRBD2 on 6 matching bases. V was shortened by 2 bases and J by 11 bases, with 14 bases between the two germline ends. Looked up from germline, CDR1 is DFQATT and CDR2 is SNEGSKA (reference sequence). The CDR3 totals 12 residues. For the CDR3, the DNA is TGCAGTGCTAGATGGGACTCCCATAGGCAGTATTTT. Protein product: CSARWDSHRQYF.

This clonotype was observed a few times. V usage is TRBV12-3 or TRBV12-4 and J usage is TRBJ2-7; D is unresolved. Trimming removed 8 bases at V and 3 bases at J, with 5 bases between. The CDR3 runs 10 residues. CDR3: CASGYYEQYF. The CDR3 coding sequence is TGTGCCAGCGGCTACTACGAGCAGTACTTC.

CDR3 in DNA: TGTGCCACCAGCACGGGGCCTGGTCGGCCCCAGCATTTT. This codes for CATSTGPGRPQHF. This chain joins TRBV24-1 and TRBJ1-5; TRBD1 is a possible D gene (5 bases). This CDR3 contains 13 residues. V shed 7 bases and J shed 9 bases, with 15 bases lying between them. Germline V gene lookup returns CDR1 KGHDR and CDR2 SFDVKD.

This clonotype was counted only a few times. The genes are TRBV5-1 and TRBJ2-7; D gene uncertain. From germline, CDR1 is SGHRS and CDR2 YFSETQ. The V end lost 0 bases, the J end lost 2 bases, and 12 bases lay between the germline ends. The CDR3 sequence is 15 residues long. CDR3 in amino acids: CASSLAYTPPYEQYF. The CDR3 nucleotides read TGCGCCAGCAGCTTGGCCTATACACCCCCCTACGAGCAGTACTTC. Using reference TRBV5-1 and TRBJ2-7 for the parts outside the CDR3, the full variable domain is KAGVTQTPRYLIKTRGQQVTLSCSPISGHRSVSWYQQTPGQGLQFLFEYFSETQRNKGNFPGRFSGRQFSNSRSEMNVSTLELGDSALYLCASSLAYTPPYEQYFGPGTRLTVT.

The V call is TRBV7-9, the J call TRBJ2-3; D is undetermined. Germline assignment: CDR1 SEHNR and CDR2 FQNEAQ (reference sequence). Between the trimmed V and J ends, which lost 5 bases and 2 bases, there was a span of 14 bases. CDR3 length: 15 amino acids. DNA of the CDR3: TGTGCCAGCAGCGCTAGACCTACTCCCACAGATACGCAGTATTTT. Protein: CASSARPTPTDTQYF.

This clonotype was counted a few times. The gene calls are TRBV4-3 and TRBJ2-1; D is possibly TRBD1 (5 bases). The germline gives CDR1 LGHNA, CDR2 YSLEER. Trimming left V 0 bases short and J 10 bases short, with 10 bases between. The CDR3 totals 13 residues. The CDR3 spells CASSQDLRAEQFF. The CDR3 coding sequence is TGCGCCAGCAGCCAAGATCTCAGGGCGGAGCAGTTCTTC.

Ten or more counts support this clonotype. The rearrangement links TRBV6-1 to TRBJ1-3, with 10 bases lining up with TRBD1. V shed 5 bases, J shed 5 bases, and the junction held 6 bases outside the gene matches. The germline gives CDR1 MNHNS, CDR2 SASEGT. The CDR3 totals 15 residues. The CDR3, as DNA: TGTGCCAGCAGTACCACGGGACAGGGGAGAAACACCATATATTTT. Encoded protein: CASSTTGQGRNTIYF.

The chain employs TRBV7-2 and TRBJ2-4, with 12 bases lining up with TRBD2. Germline V gives CDR1 SGHTA, CDR2 FQGNSA. V shed 0 bases and J 5 bases; nucleotides not matched to a gene: 11. The CDR3 contains 19 residues. The CDR3 coding sequence is TGTGCCAGCAGCTTAGCGGTCGGGCTAGCGGGGGGGCACGAAAACATTCAGTACTTC. Translation: CASSLAVGLAGGHENIQYF.

The chain recombines TRBV28 with TRBJ2-2; D is unresolved. V lost 2 bases and J 1 base, leaving 11 bases between the germline ends. This CDR3 has 16 amino acids. The germline V gene encodes CDR1 MDHEN and CDR2 SYDVKM. Here the CDR3 reads CASSLLRVGNTGELFF. CDR3 in DNA: TGTGCCAGCAGTTTACTCCGCGTCGGGAACACCGGGGAGCTGTTTTTT.

The chain has TRBV7-9 and TRBJ2-5, with D possibly being TRBD2 (5 bases). The CDR3 covers 15 residues. CDR1 and CDR2 (germline): SEHNR, FQNEAQ (reference sequence). V lost 5 bases and J lost 0, with 13 bases in between. CDR3 sequence: CASSARTSHQETQYF. The CDR3 nucleotides read TGTGCCAGCAGCGCGCGGACTTCTCACCAAGAGACCCAGTACTTC. The full variable domain, with the rest looked up from reference TRBV7-9 and TRBJ2-5, is DTGVSQNPRHKITKRGQNVTFRCDPISEHNRLYWYRQTLGQGPEFLTYFQNEAQLEKSRLLSDRFSAERPKGSFSTLEIQRTEQGDSAMYLCASSARTSHQETQYFGPGTRLLVL.

The V and J genes are TRBV6-1 and TRBJ1-4; D unclear. V lost 5 bases and J 4 bases, leaving 8 bases between the germline ends. The germline V gene has CDR1 MNHNS and CDR2 SASEGT. This CDR3 comprises 13 residues. CDR3 DNA sequence: TGTGCCAGCAGTATAACAGTTAATGAAAAACTGTTTTTT. This encodes CASSITVNEKLFF.

This chain uses TRBV5-1 with TRBJ2-7; no clear D. The germline V and J ends were trimmed by 4 bases and 0 bases, with 17 bases remaining between them. Germline loops: CDR1 SGHRS, CDR2 YFSETQ. This CDR3 region has 16 residues. CDR3 in DNA: TGCGCCAGCAGCCCGGACGGAGTCTCCCTCTCCTACGAGCAGTACTTC. Its translation: CASSPDGVSLSYEQYF.